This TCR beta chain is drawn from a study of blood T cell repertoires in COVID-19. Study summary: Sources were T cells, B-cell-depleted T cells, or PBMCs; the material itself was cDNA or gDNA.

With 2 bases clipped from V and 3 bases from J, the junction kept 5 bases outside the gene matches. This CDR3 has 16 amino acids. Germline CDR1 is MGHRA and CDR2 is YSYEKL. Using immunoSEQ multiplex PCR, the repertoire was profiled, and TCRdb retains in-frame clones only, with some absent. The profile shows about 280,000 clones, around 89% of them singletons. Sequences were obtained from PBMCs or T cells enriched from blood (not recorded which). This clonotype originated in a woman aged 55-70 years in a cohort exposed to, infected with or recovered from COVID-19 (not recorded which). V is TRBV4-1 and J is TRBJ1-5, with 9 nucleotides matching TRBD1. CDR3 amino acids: CASSQSRQGVNQPQHF. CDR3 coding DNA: TGCGCCAGCAGCCAATCCCGACAGGGGGTCAATCAGCCCCAGCATTTT.